Listed below are T cell receptor beta chains from one sample, sequenced in a study of T cell responses to AZD1222 COVID-19 vaccine. Measured with immunoSEQ multiplex PCR; TCRdb has only the in-frame clones, and not every one. The repertoire holds more than 95,000 clones, with around nine tenths as singletons. Sequenced here: peripheral blood, sampled 28 days after the second dose of the MenACWY control vaccine. Every receptor here comes from an adult who received the MenACWY meningococcal vaccine as a control. CDR3s include the opening cysteine and the closing phenylalanine or tryptophan. Expanded clones are given a class, and other clones once, few, many or no size at all.

TRBJ1-2	TRBV3-1/TRBV3-2	.	CASSQVGFEGNGYTF
TRBJ1-2	TRBV28	.	CASRGQAGGYTF
TRBJ2-7	TRBV19	.	CASSTPGQSYEQYF
TRBJ1-5	TRBV19	.	CASSPGTGTSNQPQHF
TRBJ2-7	TRBV19	.	CASSMGRAQSREQYF
TRBJ1-6	TRBV30	.	CAWGDRGFNSPLHF
TRBJ2-2	TRBV15	.	CATSREGLSTGELFF
TRBJ1-2	TRBV7-2	.	CASSLAPRTDYGYTF
TRBJ1-6	TRBV3-1/TRBV3-2	.	CASSRRGPSSPLHF
TRBJ1-2	TRBV4-2	.	CASSQDLLRVYGYTF
TRBJ2-2	TRBV9	.	CASSASPTPRTGELFF
TRBJ2-1	TRBV27	.	CASSLIPTNYGGSYNEQFF
TRBJ2-2	TRBV13	.	CASSPTGSNTGELFF
TRBJ1-2	TRBV6-4	.	CASGLVGYTF
TRBJ2-7	TRBV7-9	.	CASSSRVDYEQYF
TRBJ1-2	TRBV7-9	.	CASSFSAVNYGYTF
TRBJ1-3	TRBV7-8	.	CASSYRTVSSISGNTIYF
TRBJ2-5	TRBV24-1	.	CATSDPSGAVETQYF
TRBJ2-5	TRBV6-6	few	CASSLAGTQETQYF
TRBJ2-7	TRBV5-1	.	CASSLVGTSYEQYF
TRBJ1-5	TRBV10-2	.	CASSESRVDQPQHF
TRBJ1-1	TRBV6-5	.	CASSYSPASTEAFF
TRBJ1-1	TRBV28	.	CASSLSGGGARDEAFF
TRBJ1-5	TRBV7-2	.	CASSRQGGQPQHF
TRBJ1-1	TRBV21-1	.	CASRQTGGDNTEAFF
TRBJ1-4	TRBV7-8	once	CASSLDRVNEKLFF
TRBJ2-2	TRBV25-1	.	CASSDLGGNGELFF
TRBJ2-1	TRBV7-7	.	CASSPQRGGSYNEQFF
TRBJ1-1	TRBV20-1	.	CSASRGNTEAFF
TRBJ1-1	TRBV7-3	once	CASSLSPSLNTEAFF